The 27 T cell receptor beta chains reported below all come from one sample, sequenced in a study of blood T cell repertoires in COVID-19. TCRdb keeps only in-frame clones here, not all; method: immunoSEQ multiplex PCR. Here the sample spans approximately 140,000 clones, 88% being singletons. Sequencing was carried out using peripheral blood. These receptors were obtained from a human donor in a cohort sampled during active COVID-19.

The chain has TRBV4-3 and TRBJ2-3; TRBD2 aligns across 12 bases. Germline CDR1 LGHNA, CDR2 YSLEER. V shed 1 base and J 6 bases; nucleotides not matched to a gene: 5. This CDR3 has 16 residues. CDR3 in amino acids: CASSQGLAGAGDTQYF. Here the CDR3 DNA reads TGCGCCAGCAGCCAAGGACTAGCGGGAGCAGGGGATACGCAGTATTTT.

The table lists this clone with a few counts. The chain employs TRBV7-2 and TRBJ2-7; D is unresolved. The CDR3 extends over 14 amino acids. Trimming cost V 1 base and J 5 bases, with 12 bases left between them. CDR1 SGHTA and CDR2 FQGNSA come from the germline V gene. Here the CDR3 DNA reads TGTGCCAGCAGCTTAGAAACAGTGAGAGACGAGCAGTACTTC. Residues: CASSLETVRDEQYF.

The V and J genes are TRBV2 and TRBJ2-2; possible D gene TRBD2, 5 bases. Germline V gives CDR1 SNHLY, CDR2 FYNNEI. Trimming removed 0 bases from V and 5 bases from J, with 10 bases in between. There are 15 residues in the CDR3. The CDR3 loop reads CASSEALGVTGELFF. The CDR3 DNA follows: TGTGCCAGCAGTGAAGCACTCGGGGTAACCGGGGAGCTGTTTTTT. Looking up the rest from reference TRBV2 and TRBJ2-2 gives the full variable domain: EPEVTQTPSHQVTQMGQEVILRCVPISNHLYFYWYRQILGQKVEFLVSFYNNEISEKSEIFDDQFSVERPDGSNFTLKIRSTKLEDSAMYFCASSEALGVTGELFFGEGSRLTVL.

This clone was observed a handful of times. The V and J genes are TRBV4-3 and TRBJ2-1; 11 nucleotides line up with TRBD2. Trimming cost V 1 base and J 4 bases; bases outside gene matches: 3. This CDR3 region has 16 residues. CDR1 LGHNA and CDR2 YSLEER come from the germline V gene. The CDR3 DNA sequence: TGCGCCAGCAGCCAAGTTCTAGCGGGAGGATACAATGAGCAGTTCTTC. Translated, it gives CASSQVLAGGYNEQFF.

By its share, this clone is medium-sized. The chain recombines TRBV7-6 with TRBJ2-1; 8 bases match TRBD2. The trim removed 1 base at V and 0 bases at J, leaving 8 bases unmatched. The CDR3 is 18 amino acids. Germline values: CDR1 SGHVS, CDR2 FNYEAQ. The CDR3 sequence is CASSLEGGLANSYNEQFF. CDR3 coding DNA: TGTGCCAGCAGCTTAGAGGGAGGACTAGCCAACTCCTACAATGAGCAGTTCTTC.

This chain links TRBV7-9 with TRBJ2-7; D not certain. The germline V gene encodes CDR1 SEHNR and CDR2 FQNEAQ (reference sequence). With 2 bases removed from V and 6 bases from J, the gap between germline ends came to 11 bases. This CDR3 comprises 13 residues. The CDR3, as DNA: TGTGCCAGCAGCTTATTGTCTACCGGCGAGCAGTACTTC. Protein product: CASSLLSTGEQYF.

The CDR3 loop reads CASSLRAEGSYEQYF. In nucleotides, the CDR3 is TGTGCCAGCAGCTTACGAGCGGAGGGGTCCTACGAGCAGTACTTC. The rearrangement links TRBV7-9 to TRBJ2-7; possible D gene TRBD2, 6 bases. Per germline, CDR1 SEHNR and CDR2 FQNEAQ (reference sequence). The CDR3 runs 15 residues. V lost 2 bases and J 1 base, leaving 12 bases between the germline ends.

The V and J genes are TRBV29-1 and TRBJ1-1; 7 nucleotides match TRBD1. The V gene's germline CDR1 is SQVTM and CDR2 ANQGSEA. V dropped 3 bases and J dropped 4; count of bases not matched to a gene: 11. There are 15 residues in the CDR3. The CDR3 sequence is CSVDPNRGRGTEAFF. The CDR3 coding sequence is TGCAGCGTTGACCCGAACAGGGGTCGGGGCACTGAAGCTTTCTTT.

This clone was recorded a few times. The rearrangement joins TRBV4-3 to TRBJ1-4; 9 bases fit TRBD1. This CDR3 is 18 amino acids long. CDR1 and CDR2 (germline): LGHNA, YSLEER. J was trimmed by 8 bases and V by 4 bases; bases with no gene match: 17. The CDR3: CASSLMGGRTGTGEKLFF. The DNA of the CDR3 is TGCGCCAGCAGCCTTATGGGGGGTCGGACAGGGACAGGGGAAAAACTGTTTTTT.

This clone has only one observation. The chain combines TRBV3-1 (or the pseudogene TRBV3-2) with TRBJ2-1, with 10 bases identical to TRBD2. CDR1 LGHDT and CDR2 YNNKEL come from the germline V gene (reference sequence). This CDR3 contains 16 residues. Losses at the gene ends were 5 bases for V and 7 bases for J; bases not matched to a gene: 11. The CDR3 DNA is TGTGCCAGCAGCTCCAGAGGAGCGGGAGGGCCTAATGAGCAGTTCTTC. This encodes CASSSRGAGGPNEQFF.

This CDR3 reads CASSRTSGAQETQYF. CDR3 nucleotide sequence: TGTGCCAGCAGCCGAACTAGCGGGGCCCAAGAGACCCAGTACTTC. The chain couples TRBV11-1 to TRBJ2-5, with 10 nucleotides matching TRBD2. The CDR3 sequence is 15 residues long. Looked up from germline, CDR1 is SGHAT and CDR2 is FQDESV (reference sequence). Trimming cost V 5 bases and J 1 base; bases outside gene matches: 4.

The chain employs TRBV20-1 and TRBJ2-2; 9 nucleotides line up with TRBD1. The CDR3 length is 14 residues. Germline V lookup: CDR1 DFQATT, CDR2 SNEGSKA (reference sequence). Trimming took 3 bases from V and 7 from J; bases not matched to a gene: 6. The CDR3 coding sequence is TGCAGTGCTAGTAGGGGACAGGGTTTCGGGGAGCTGTTTTTT. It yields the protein CSASRGQGFGELFF.

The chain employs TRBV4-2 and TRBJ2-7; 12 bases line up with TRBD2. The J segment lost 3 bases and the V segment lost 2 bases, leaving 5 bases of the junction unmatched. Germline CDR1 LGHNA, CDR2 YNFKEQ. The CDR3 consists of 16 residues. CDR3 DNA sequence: TGTGCCAGCAGCCAACCCGGACTAGCGGGGCGCTACGAGCAGTACTTC. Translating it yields CASSQPGLAGRYEQYF.

CDR3 sequence: CASSATGIQFF. The DNA for the CDR3 is TGTGCCAGCAGCGCCACCGGGATTCAGTTTTTT. The chain joins TRBV11-2 to TRBJ1-4; no clear D gene. Germline-derived CDR1 and CDR2 are SGHAT and FQNNGV. V was trimmed by 5 bases and J by 16 bases, leaving 14 bases between them. The CDR3 has 11 residues.

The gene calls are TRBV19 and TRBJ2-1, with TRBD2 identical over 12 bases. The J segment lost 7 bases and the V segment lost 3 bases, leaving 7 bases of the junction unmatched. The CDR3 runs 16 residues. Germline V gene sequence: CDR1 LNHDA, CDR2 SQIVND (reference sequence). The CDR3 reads CASSILAGGKRNEQFF. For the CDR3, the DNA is TGTGCCAGTAGTATCCTAGCGGGAGGGAAGAGGAATGAGCAGTTCTTC.

CDR3 in DNA: TGCGCCAGCAGCGGGGACTTCTCGGTGGACAATGAGCAGTTCTTC. Protein product: CASSGDFSVDNEQFF. This chain links TRBV5-1 with TRBJ2-1, with D maybe TRBD2 (6 bases). This CDR3 is built from 15 residues. The V end lost 4 bases, the J end lost 5 bases, and 16 bases lay between the germline ends. In germline, CDR1 is SGHRS, CDR2 YFSETQ. Looking up the rest from reference TRBV5-1 and TRBJ2-1 gives the full variable domain: KAGVTQTPRYLIKTRGQQVTLSCSPISGHRSVSWYQQTPGQGLQFLFEYFSETQRNKGNFPGRFSGRQFSNSRSEMNVSTLELGDSALYLCASSGDFSVDNEQFFGPGTRLTVL.

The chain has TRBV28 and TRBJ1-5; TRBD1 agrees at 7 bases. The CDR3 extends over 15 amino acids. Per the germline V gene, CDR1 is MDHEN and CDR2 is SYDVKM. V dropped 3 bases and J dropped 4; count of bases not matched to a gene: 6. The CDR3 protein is CASSLAGQENQPQHF. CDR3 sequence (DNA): TGTGCCAGCAGTTTGGCCGGACAGGAAAATCAGCCCCAGCATTTT.

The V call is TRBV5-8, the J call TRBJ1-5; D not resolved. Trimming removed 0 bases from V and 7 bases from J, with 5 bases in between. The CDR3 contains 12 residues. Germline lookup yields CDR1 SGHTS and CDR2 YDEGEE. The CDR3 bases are TGTGCCAGCAGCTTGGCCCAACAGCCCCAGCATTTT. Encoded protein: CASSLAQQPQHF. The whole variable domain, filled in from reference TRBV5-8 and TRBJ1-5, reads EAGVTQSPTHLIKTRGQQATLRCSPISGHTSVYWYQQALGLGLQFLLWYDEGEERNRGNFPPRFSGRQFPNYSSELNVNALELEDSALYLCASSLAQQPQHFGDGTRLSIL.

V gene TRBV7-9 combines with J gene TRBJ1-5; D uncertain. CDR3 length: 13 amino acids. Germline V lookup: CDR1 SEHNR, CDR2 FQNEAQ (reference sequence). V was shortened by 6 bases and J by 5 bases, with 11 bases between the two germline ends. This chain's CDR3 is CASSLRGDQPQHF. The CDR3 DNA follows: TGTGCCAGCAGTCTTCGCGGGGATCAGCCCCAGCATTTT.

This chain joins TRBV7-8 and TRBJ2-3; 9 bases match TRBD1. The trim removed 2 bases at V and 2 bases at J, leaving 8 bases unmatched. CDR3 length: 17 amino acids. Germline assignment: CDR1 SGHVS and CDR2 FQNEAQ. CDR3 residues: CASSLKGTGRDTDTQYF. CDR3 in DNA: TGTGCCAGCAGCTTAAAGGGGACAGGGAGGGACACAGATACGCAGTATTTT.

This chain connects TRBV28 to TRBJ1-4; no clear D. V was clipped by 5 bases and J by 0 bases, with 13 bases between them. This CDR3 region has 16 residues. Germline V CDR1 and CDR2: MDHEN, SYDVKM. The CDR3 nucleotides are TGTGCCAGCAGTGACTACCTAATTACAACTAATGAAAAACTGTTTTTT. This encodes CASSDYLITTNEKLFF.

The CDR3: CASRAGERTSEAFF. The CDR3 nucleotides are TGTGCCAGTAGGGCAGGGGAACGAACAAGTGAAGCTTTCTTT. V usage is TRBV19 and J usage is TRBJ1-1; possibly TRBD1 for D (6 bases). This CDR3 is 14 amino acids long. V lost 6 bases and J lost 7, with 18 bases in between. Germline CDR1 LNHDA, CDR2 SQIVND (reference sequence).

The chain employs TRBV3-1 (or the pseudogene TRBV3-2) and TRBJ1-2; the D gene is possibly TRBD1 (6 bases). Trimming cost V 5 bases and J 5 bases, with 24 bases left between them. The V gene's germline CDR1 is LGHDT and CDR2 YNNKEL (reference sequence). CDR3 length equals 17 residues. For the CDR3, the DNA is TGTGCCAGCAGCTTCCGACAGGTCACCTCTGGGAATTATGGCTACACCTTC. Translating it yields CASSFRQVTSGNYGYTF.

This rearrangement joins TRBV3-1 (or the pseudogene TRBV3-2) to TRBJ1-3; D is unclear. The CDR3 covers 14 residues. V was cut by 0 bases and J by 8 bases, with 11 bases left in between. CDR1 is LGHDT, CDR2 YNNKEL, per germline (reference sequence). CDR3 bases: TGTGCCAGCAGCCAAGAGGGCTTTAGGCACACCATATATTTT. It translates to CASSQEGFRHTIYF.

CDR3 DNA sequence: TGCAGCGTTGAGTATAGCAGGGCCACAGATACGCAGTATTTT. It yields the protein CSVEYSRATDTQYF. The chain is built from TRBV29-1 and TRBJ2-3; tentatively, D is TRBD1 (5 bases). The ends were cut back, 3 bases at V and 2 bases at J, with 12 bases in the middle. This CDR3 is 14 amino acids long. In germline, CDR1 is SQVTM, CDR2 ANQGSEA.

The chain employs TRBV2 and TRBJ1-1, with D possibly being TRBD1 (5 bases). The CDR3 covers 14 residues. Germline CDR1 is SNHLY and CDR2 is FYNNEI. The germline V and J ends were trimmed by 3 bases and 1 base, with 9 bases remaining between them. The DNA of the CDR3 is TGTGCCAGCAGTGATAACGGGGGGAACACTGAAGCTTTCTTT. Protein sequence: CASSDNGGNTEAFF.

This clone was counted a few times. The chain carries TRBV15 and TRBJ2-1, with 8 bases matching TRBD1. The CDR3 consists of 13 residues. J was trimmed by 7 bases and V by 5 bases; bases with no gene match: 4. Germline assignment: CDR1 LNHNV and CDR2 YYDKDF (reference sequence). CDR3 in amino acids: CATSRRQGNEQFF. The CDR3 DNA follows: TGTGCCACCAGCCGCAGACAGGGGAATGAGCAGTTCTTC. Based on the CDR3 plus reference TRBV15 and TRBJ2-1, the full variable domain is DAMVIQNPRYQVTQFGKPVTLSCSQTLNHNVMYWYQQKSSQAPKLLFHYYDKDFNNEADTPDNFQSRRPNTSFCFLDIRSPGLGDTAMYLCATSRRQGNEQFFGPGTRLTVL.